The 12 T cell receptor beta chains given below trace back to one sample, sequenced in a study of shared clonotypes between healthy human individuals. Profiled with immunoSEQ multiplex PCR; TCRdb holds only in-frame clones, not every one. The data hold some 2,000,000 clones, with about 95% observed a single time. In the naive CD8 group, cells lacked CD45RO and were positively selected for CCR7, so terminally differentiated effector memory CD45RA+ cells were left out. Sequences were obtained from naive CD8+ T cells sorted from blood. These receptors all stem from a man aged 18 to 29 in good health.

The V and J genes are TRBV7-9 and TRBJ2-7; 9 bases are shared with TRBD1. Per the germline V gene, CDR1 is SEHNR and CDR2 is FQNEAQ (reference sequence). The CDR3 is made up of 17 amino acids. Germline trimming cut 2 bases from V and 3 bases from J; bases unmatched to any gene: 11. The CDR3 here is CASSLPTGTGNSYEQYF. As DNA, the CDR3 is TGTGCCAGCAGCTTACCGACCGGGACAGGGAATAGCTACGAGCAGTACTTC.

The chain employs TRBV9 and TRBJ1-5; D unclear. The CDR3 is 12 amino acids. CDR1 SGDLS and CDR2 YYNGEE come from the germline V gene. The V gene lost 7 bases and the J gene lost 2 bases, with 7 bases spanning the gap. Here the CDR3 reads CASGRGNQPQHF. CDR3 nucleotide sequence: TGTGCCAGCGGGCGCGGCAATCAGCCCCAGCATTTT.

The genes are TRBV5-1 and TRBJ2-7; possibly TRBD2 for D (6 bases). The CDR3 totals 16 residues. In germline, CDR1 is SGHRS, CDR2 YFSETQ. V shed 0 bases and J shed 4 bases, with 17 bases lying between them. The CDR3 region has the DNA TGCGCCAGCAGCTTGGAAGGGACTCACATGCCATACGAGCAGTACTTC. Protein: CASSLEGTHMPYEQYF.

Comments on this clone: Other DNA sequences within the sample encode an identical CDR3. J is TRBJ1-4 and V is TRBV7-9; D is uncertain. This CDR3 contains 14 residues. Trimming left V 1 base short and J 3 bases short, with 6 bases between. The V gene's germline CDR1 is SEHNR and CDR2 FQNEAQ (reference sequence). CDR3 sequence: CASSLEVANEKLFF. The DNA for the CDR3 is TGTGCCAGCAGCTTAGAGGTAGCTAATGAAAAACTGTTTTTT.

The rearrangement uses TRBV27 and TRBJ2-1; 9 nucleotides agree with TRBD2. The CDR3 is 14 residues long. V was pared by 4 bases and J by 10 bases, with 8 bases of the junction left unmatched. CDR1 is MNHEY and CDR2 is SMNVEV in the germline V gene (reference sequence). CDR3 amino acids: CASSWGGGEREQFF. The CDR3 bases are TGTGCCAGCAGTTGGGGCGGGGGGGAGCGGGAGCAGTTCTTC.

This clone was seen just once. The J gene is TRBJ2-7, the V gene TRBV10-3; 9 positions agree with TRBD1. Germline loops: CDR1 ENHRY, CDR2 SYGVKD. CDR3 size: 14 residues. V trimming: 3 bases; J trimming: 5 bases; junction bases outside the gene matches: 5. The CDR3 DNA is TGTGCCATCAGTGACGGGACAGGGCTGAACGAGCAGTACTTC. Translated: CAISDGTGLNEQYF.

The rearrangement uses TRBV6-1 and TRBJ1-1, with D unresolved. The length of the CDR3 is 13 residues. V gave up 6 bases and J gave up 6 bases, with 14 bases separating them. Germline V gives CDR1 MNHNS, CDR2 SASEGT. The CDR3 region is CASRDPWDPEAFF. DNA of the CDR3: TGTGCCAGCAGGGACCCGTGGGATCCTGAAGCTTTCTTT.

This chain connects TRBV27 to TRBJ1-5, with D tentatively TRBD1 (5 bases). Trimming removed 1 base at V and 5 bases at J, with 9 bases between. CDR1 is MNHEY and CDR2 is SMNVEV in the germline V gene (reference sequence). The CDR3 consists of 14 residues. The CDR3 DNA reads TGTGCCAGCAGTTTATTGGGGGAACATCAGCCCCAGCATTTT. Translation: CASSLLGEHQPQHF.

Of note for this clone: The same CDR3 also results from other DNA sequences found in this sample. The chain has TRBV14 and TRBJ2-7; no reliable D call. Trimming shortened V by 1 base and J by 3 bases, and 4 bases separated the two germline ends. In germline, CDR1 is SGHDN, CDR2 FVKESK. This CDR3 comprises 12 residues. CDR3 region: CASSQGVYEQYF. CDR3 coding DNA: TGTGCCAGCAGCCAAGGGGTCTACGAGCAGTACTTC. Full variable domain (outside the CDR3, taken from reference TRBV14 and TRBJ2-7): EAGVTQFPSHSVIEKGQTVTLRCDPISGHDNLYWYRRVMGKEIKFLLHFVKESKQDESGMPNNRFLAERTGGTYSTLKVQPAELEDSGVYFCASSQGVYEQYFGPGTRLTVT.

V gene TRBV7-6 combines with J gene TRBJ2-5, with D hard to call. V lost 0 bases and J 3 bases, leaving 11 bases between the germline ends. CDR1 is SGHVS and CDR2 is FNYEAQ in the germline V gene. The CDR3 loop spans 15 amino acids. DNA of the CDR3: TGTGCCAGCAGCTTAGCGCTAAGTCGTGAAGAGACCCAGTACTTC. Protein: CASSLALSREETQYF. The variable domain in full, with the rest retrieved from reference TRBV7-6 and TRBJ2-5, is GAGVSQSPRYKVTKRGQDVALRCDPISGHVSLYWYRQALGQGPEFLTYFNYEAQQDKSGLPNDRFSAERPEGSISTLTIQRTEQRDSAMYRCASSLALSREETQYFGPGTRLLVL.

CDR3 bases: TGTGCCAGCAGCTTATTTCCGGGGGCCAGGGAGACCCAGTACTTC. It translates to CASSLFPGARETQYF. The chain links TRBV7-3 to TRBJ2-5; either TRBD1 or TRBD2 may supply D (6 bases each). The CDR3 is 15 residues long. Germline CDR1 SGHTA, CDR2 FQGTGA. The V end lost 2 bases, the J end lost 5 bases, and 15 bases lay between the germline ends.

The gene calls are TRBV4-3 and TRBJ2-1; 9 bases map to TRBD2. Germline V gene sequence: CDR1 LGHNA, CDR2 YSLEER. Trimming cost V 1 base and J 4 bases; bases outside gene matches: 8. This CDR3 spans 17 amino acids. The CDR3 is CASSQVYGTSRYNEQFF. The CDR3 bases are TGCGCCAGCAGCCAAGTTTATGGGACTAGCCGGTACAATGAGCAGTTCTTC.